This T cell receptor (beta chain) was sequenced in a study of cytomegalovirus exposure and HLA in healthy donors (dated by TCRdb to 2017 to 2019). About the full investigation: An earlier analysis of some 600 of the donors reported about 300 Gb of sequence data and 95 million to 130 million unique TCR beta sequences obtained from about 180 million T cells. An earlier analysis of 500 to 750 of the donors applied high-throughput TCR beta sequencing to assess whether each TCR beta V gene segment acted as functional or pseudogenic. All discovery cohort repertoires had been generated using a single sequencing platform. The study aimed to test whether cataloging public T cell receptors could reveal signatures of past pathogen exposure. The later analysis used no new phenotypic data to find candidate immune exposures, relying instead on TCR beta sequences and their occurrence across donors. Alongside the repertoire data, information on donor age, sex, ethnicity and CMV serostatus was compiled. High-throughput TCR immunosequencing, statistical association of individual TCRs with disease status, and machine learning were combined to predict cytomegalovirus infection status. In addition to the first cohort of 666 subjects, a separate validation cohort of some 120 different subjects was used. Roughly 300 gigabases of sequencing data and 70 million to 100 million unique TCR sequences were included in an early release covering about 700 HLA-typed donors. To study patterns of TCR occurrence, a later analysis re-analyzed previously published TCR beta repertoires from around 700 donors and added high-resolution HLA genotyping. A later genetic analysis took genome-wide SNP genotypes for about 55% of the 666 donors and used that subset as a discovery cohort. Four or five DR-DQ haplotypes were handled as single units for association and clustering, since linkage in the cohort was strong. Among the roughly 400 genotyped donors, approximately 82% belonged to the genetic ancestry cluster associated with self-reported Caucasian donors. Typing coverage varied by locus: roughly 620-640 donors for A, B, C, DRB1 and DQB1; approximately 520 for DQA1; around 610 for DPA1; around 450 for DPB1. Among 300 to 500 genotyped donors of the cohort, an average of approximately 240,000 unique TCR beta nucleotide sequences was sequenced per donor, of which approximately 18% were non-productive. Using immunosequencing, the study profiled T cell repertoires from 666 subjects and related those repertoires to cytomegalovirus serostatus. Both class I and class II loci were covered by HLA typing, at four-digit resolution.

Cut back by 0 bases and 7 bases, the V and J ends lie 7 bases apart. The CDR3 has 12 amino acids, counting the end cysteine and phenylalanine. Only the CDR3 region is kept as DNA, spanning 36 bases read in frame from base 1. CDR1 and CDR2, looked up from the germline V gene (reference sequence), are SGHKS and YYEKEE. A note on this clone: The clone's antigen remains unknown. Per-base qualities were not stored, and no clone one base away is much larger.

Libraries were constructed by the immunoSEQ multiplex PCR assay. The multiplex PCR relied on a mix of 60 forward primers for TCR Vbeta segments and 13 reverse primers for TCR Jbeta segments. The CDR3 region of rearranged TCR beta genes was amplified from genomic DNA by a multiplex PCR assay. The Illumina HiSeq System was used to sequence the amplified TCR beta libraries as 87-base-pair reads. The original pipeline was this. Across the 670 or so repertoires, a later analysis counted 78 million or so unique TCR beta chains, 8.5 million to 12 million of which were shared by at least two donors. Raw reads were error-corrected and collapsed into unique sequences with a nearest-neighbor algorithm that merged closely related sequences to remove PCR and sequencing errors. Alignment of CDR3 sequences to IMGT reference sequences was used to assign V, D and J gene segments. For a sequence to be retained, at least a six-nucleotide match to both a V gene segment and a J gene segment was required. Rearrangements were called productive when the CDR3 lacked stop codons and stayed in frame with V and J; all others were non-productive. Following IMGT convention, CDR3 was defined as the stretch from the second conserved V-encoded cysteine up to the conserved J-encoded phenylalanine. The earlier analysis of about 590 of the donors excluded sequences that lacked an unambiguous match to a single V gene segment. In an earlier analysis of almost 600 of the donors, a V segment was called functional when productive rearrangements were above 56.7%, and segregating when the standard deviation between donors exceeded 5%. A statistical classification framework was built for diagnosing cytomegalovirus status from the catalog of TCR beta chain sequences. A later analysis assigned V and J genes by comparing TCR nucleotide sequences with IMGT/GENE-DB human TR gene sequences. A later analysis assigned CDR3 sequences and most-parsimonious VDJ recombination scenarios with the TCRdist pipeline. In a later analysis, each TCR beta chain was defined by its CDR3 amino acid sequence together with its V-gene family, and reads without a unique V-gene family were excluded. A later analysis removed several hundred highly shared, low-generation-probability nucleotide sequences to deal with suspected cross-contamination and a sequencing artifact. For each public chain, a later analysis derived a clonal expansion index from normalized ranks of inferred template counts within each repertoire. Generation probabilities in a later analysis came from a VDJ recombination model fitted to out-of-frame rearrangements, and those results were checked against IGoR. A later analysis scored TCR-TCR, TCR-HLA and TCR-CMV co-occurrence with hypergeometric tests, applying a repertoire-size bias correction to TCR pairs. False discovery rates were estimated in a later analysis by permuting HLA or CMV assignments 20 times. In a later analysis, co-occurring TCRs were grouped with DBSCAN, and TCRdist sequence similarity was added when clustering was performed within HLA-allele-positive subsets. For co-occurrence clustering, repertoires with fewer than 30,000 or more than 120,000 public chains were excluded, along with roughly 5 repertoires with anomalous nucleotide sharing. The source is immuneACCESS, and TCRdb retained only in-frame sequences with V and J called. Part of the clones is not carried over; for the studies checked, unresolved V genes explain less than half of this, and the remainder is unexplained. V and J calls and clone size come straight from that table; D and trimming were deduced from the DNA. Within this sample are about 160,000 clones, with just under 80% of them counted one time only. The leading ten clones occupy around 7% of the sample.

Overall results and qualifications from the work: Sequencing depth was assumed to be roughly uniform across donors in the presence/absence analyses, though that assumption may not hold. Because some donors lacked HLA typing at each locus, the association tests relied only on the typed subset. In a later analysis, TCR association rates were found to vary across HLA loci, with the most associated TCRs seen for DRB1 alleles and the fewest for HLA-C alleles. An earlier analysis of some 560 of the donors showed that most TCR beta V segments appeared in productive rearrangements either about 90% or about 30% of the time, which broadly matched IMGT annotations. Assigning TCR associations to individual alleles was difficult when HLA alleles, especially DR and DQ, strongly co-occurred. According to the authors, the approach could potentially be generalized to other disease states and immunological phenotypes. While some public TCRs were present in many individuals, most TCR sequences turned up only very rarely across donors. A later analysis found that HLA-associated TCR beta chains were more clonally expanded and had lower generation probabilities than equally common non-associated chains. Most CMV-associated TCR beta chains appeared to be HLA-restricted in a later analysis, and the HLA associations seemed to be driven largely by CMV exposure. A further reported finding was that TCR beta sequences accurately predicted the HLA-A and HLA-B alleles for most subjects in the first cohort. Because counts were too low, approximately 15 rarely observed V segments, including chromosome 9 orphons, were excluded from the earlier analysis of around 640 of the donors. The classifier was reported to diagnose cytomegalovirus status with high specificity and sensitivity in both the original and validation cohorts. A later genetic analysis reported fewer N-insertions in productive TCRs among donors in an Asian-associated ancestry cluster than the approximately 670-donor mean. A total of 150 to 200 TCR beta chains were listed by the study as associated with cytomegalovirus. A few of the identified cytomegalovirus-associated TCR beta chains were confirmed in vitro to be specific for cytomegalovirus antigens. Some IMGT-functional V segments, including TRBV6-2 and TRBV6-3, could not be distinguished by the 87-base-pair reads and were therefore excluded. The sequencing pipeline was judged likely to have produced a cluster of highly shared sequence variants as a technical artifact. This cohort had only TCR beta chains sequenced, and the lack of alpha or paired-chain data limited which features could be detected. Several of the top co-occurrence clusters appeared to be linked to parvovirus B19, influenza, CMV and Epstein-Barr virus, according to a later analysis. A later genetic analysis associated a missense DCLRE1C variant with V-gene and J-gene trimming of TCR beta chains, and an independent cohort replicated the association. Linkage disequilibrium might explain the correlated functional status among segregating V segments, but an unknown experimental factor could not be excluded. Specific HLA alleles were associated with some 15,000 TCR beta sequences at a false discovery rate of 0.05 in a later analysis. CMV serostatus was the only immune exposure information available for the cohort.

The cohort was made up of 500 to 850 healthy bone marrow donors. At the time of sampling, every cohort member was nominally healthy, though immune exposures that went unrecorded were likely present. The donor tested CMV seropositive, placing the donor among the 289 seropositive members of the cohort. A peripheral blood sample was collected from each donor, and TCR beta sequencing was performed on peripheral blood mononuclear cells. Genomic DNA extraction from the blood cell samples was performed with the Qiagen DNeasy Blood Extraction Kit. The material sequenced was PBMCs. This sequence originates from a woman aged 40 to 49 in good health and CMV-seropositive. The chain is encoded by TRBV5-5 joined to TRBJ1-1; no D gene is confidently identified. This receptor carries the CDR3 CASSLGVGEAFF. The bases read TGTGCCAGCAGCTTGGGCGTCGGTGAAGCTTTCTTT.